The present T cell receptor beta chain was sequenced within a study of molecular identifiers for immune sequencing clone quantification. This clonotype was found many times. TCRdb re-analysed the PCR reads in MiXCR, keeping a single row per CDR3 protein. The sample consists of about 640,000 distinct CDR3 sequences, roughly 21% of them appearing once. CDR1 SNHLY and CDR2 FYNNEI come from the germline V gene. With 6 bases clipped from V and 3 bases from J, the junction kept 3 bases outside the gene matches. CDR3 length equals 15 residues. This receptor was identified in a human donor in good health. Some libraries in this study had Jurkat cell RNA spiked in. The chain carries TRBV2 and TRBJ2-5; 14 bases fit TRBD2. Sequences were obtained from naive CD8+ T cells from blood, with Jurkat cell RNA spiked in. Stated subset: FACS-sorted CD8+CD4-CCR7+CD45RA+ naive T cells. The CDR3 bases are TGTGCCAGCAGCGAGGGACTAGCGGGGGAAGAGACCCAGTACTTC. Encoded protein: CASSEGLAGEETQYF. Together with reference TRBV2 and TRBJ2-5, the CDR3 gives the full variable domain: EPEVTQTPSHQVTQMGQEVILRCVPISNHLYFYWYRQILGQKVEFLVSFYNNEISEKSEIFDDQFSVERPDGSNFTLKIRSTKLEDSAMYFCASSEGLAGEETQYFGPGTRLLVL.